The 13 T cell receptor beta chains presented below share a single source sample, sequenced in a study of tumor-infiltrating lymphocytes in localized non-small cell lung cancer. TCRdb's copy holds only in-frame clones and misses some; the assay was immunoSEQ multiplex PCR. The sample has roughly 6,400 clones, around 71% seen once. The sample comprised uninvolved lung tissue not adjacent to the tumor. The receptors come from a human donor with non-small cell lung cancer.

The chain combines TRBV2 with TRBJ1-1; TRBD1 is a possible D gene (6 bases). CDR1 and CDR2 from the germline V gene are SNHLY and FYNNEI. Trimming left V 3 bases short and J 0 bases short, with 11 bases between. The CDR3 runs 15 residues. This CDR3 reads CASSDDRTMNTEAFF. DNA for the CDR3: TGTGCCAGCAGTGATGACAGGACCATGAACACTGAAGCTTTCTTT. The full variable domain, rest sourced from reference TRBV2 and TRBJ1-1, is EPEVTQTPSHQVTQMGQEVILRCVPISNHLYFYWYRQILGQKVEFLVSFYNNEISEKSEIFDDQFSVERPDGSNFTLKIRSTKLEDSAMYFCASSDDRTMNTEAFFGQGTRLTVV.

V usage is TRBV5-6 and J usage is TRBJ1-1; tentative D call: TRBD1 (5 bases). The germline V and J ends were trimmed by 4 bases and 0 bases, with 16 bases remaining between them. Germline CDR1 is SGHDT and CDR2 is YYEEEE. This CDR3 has 16 amino acids. The CDR3 nucleotides read TGTGCCAGCAGCCTACCCCGGCAGGGAATGAACACTGAAGCTTTCTTT. Protein: CASSLPRQGMNTEAFF.

This clone was observed a few times. The CDR3 loop is CASSSRTGNTEAFF. CDR3 nucleotide sequence: TGTGCCAGCAGTTCCAGGACGGGGAACACTGAAGCTTTCTTT. V and J are TRBV6-1 and TRBJ1-1, with unresolved D. CDR3 length: 14 amino acids. Germline-derived CDR1 and CDR2 are MNHNS and SASEGT. Between the trimmed V and J ends, which lost 5 bases and 1 base, there was a span of 11 bases.

The V and J genes are TRBV6-5 and TRBJ1-6, with 9 bases identical to TRBD1. Germline loops: CDR1 MNHEY, CDR2 SVGAGI. Unmatched junction bases numbered 5, after V lost 5 bases and J lost 9 bases. This CDR3 contains 14 residues. DNA of the CDR3: TGTGCCAGCAGTAACGGACAGGGGACTTCACCCCTCCACTTT. It specifies CASSNGQGTSPLHF.

The chain uses TRBV4-1 and TRBJ2-7; 14 bases match TRBD2. The CDR3 spans 17 residues. V was pared by 2 bases and J by 6 bases, with 9 bases of the junction left unmatched. In germline, CDR1 is MGHRA, CDR2 YSYEKL. The CDR3 here is CASSQIGPGLAGVEQYF. The DNA of the CDR3 is TGCGCCAGCAGCCAAATAGGACCGGGACTAGCGGGAGTCGAGCAGTACTTC.

The chain employs TRBV5-4 and TRBJ1-3; tentatively, D is TRBD1 (5 bases). The CDR3 is 15 amino acids. Germline V gene data show CDR1 as SGHNT and CDR2 as YYREEE (reference sequence). Trimming left V 4 bases short and J 2 bases short, with 13 bases between. CDR3 in amino acids: CASSIIGAAGNTIYF. The CDR3 DNA reads as TGTGCCAGCAGCATAATAGGGGCCGCTGGAAACACCATATATTTT.

The rearrangement joins TRBV6-4 to TRBJ1-3, with D maybe TRBD1 (5 bases). V lost 6 bases and J 8 bases, leaving 17 bases between the germline ends. Looked up from germline, CDR1 is MRHNA and CDR2 is SNTAGT. The CDR3 is 14 amino acids. The CDR3 DNA reads TGTGCCAGCAGATGGGGACCATCCTATTACACCATATATTTT. This encodes CASRWGPSYYTIYF.

The chain joins TRBV5-4 to TRBJ2-5; D is uncertain. Germline CDR1 reads SGHNT; CDR2 reads YYREEE (reference sequence). The length of the CDR3 is 12 residues. Deletions cut 4 bases from V and 5 bases from J, with 9 bases between. This CDR3 reads CASSPPGETQYF. The CDR3 DNA reads TGTGCCAGCAGCCCCCCGGGTGAGACCCAGTACTTC.

This clone occurred once. The gene calls are TRBV5-1 and TRBJ2-7, with 9 bases identical to TRBD1. The germline V gene has CDR1 SGHRS and CDR2 YFSETQ. CDR3 length: 14 amino acids. V trimming: 2 bases; J trimming: 7 bases; junction bases outside the gene matches: 7. In DNA form, the CDR3 reads TGCGCCAGCAGCTTCGGGACAGGGACTTGGGAGCAGTACTTC. Translating it yields CASSFGTGTWEQYF. The whole variable domain, filled in from reference TRBV5-1 and TRBJ2-7, reads KAGVTQTPRYLIKTRGQQVTLSCSPISGHRSVSWYQQTPGQGLQFLFEYFSETQRNKGNFPGRFSGRQFSNSRSEMNVSTLELGDSALYLCASSFGTGTWEQYFGPGTRLTVT.

This clone is a singleton in its sample. The gene calls are TRBV6-1 and TRBJ1-1; D is perhaps TRBD1 (6 bases). CDR1 and CDR2 (germline): MNHNS, SASEGT. The V end lost 6 bases, the J end lost 4 bases, and 15 bases lay between the germline ends. This CDR3 comprises 14 residues. CDR3 bases: TGTGCCAGCAGCCCGAGGGGGTTGGTCACTGAAGCTTTCTTT. This translates into CASSPRGLVTEAFF.

This clone has just a few counts. V and J are TRBV28 and TRBJ2-5; D may be TRBD2 (6 bases). Trimming pared 8 bases from V and 2 bases from J, leaving 12 bases between. Looked up from germline, CDR1 is MDHEN and CDR2 is SYDVKM. This CDR3 is built from 13 residues. As DNA, the CDR3 is TGTGCCAGCGGGACGGGGGTTCAAGAGACCCAGTACTTC. This sequence encodes CASGTGVQETQYF.

The chain links TRBV9 to TRBJ2-6; no reliable D call. Trimming shortened V by 4 bases and J by 2 bases, and 10 bases separated the two germline ends. The germline V gene encodes CDR1 SGDLS and CDR2 YYNGEE. The CDR3 covers 15 residues. The CDR3 DNA is TGTGCCAGCAGCTCCCAGTGGGCTGGGGCCAACGTCCTGACTTTC. Translation: CASSSQWAGANVLTF.

On this clone itself: At the DNA level, this CDR3 is encoded by other sequences in the same sample as well. The genes are TRBV7-2 and TRBJ2-3; 12 nucleotides agree with TRBD2. V shed 2 bases, J shed 1 base, and the junction held 4 bases outside the gene matches. Per the germline V gene, CDR1 is SGHTA and CDR2 is FQGNSA. The CDR3 sequence is 17 residues long. The CDR3 DNA reads TGTGCCAGCAGCTTACAACCTAGCGGGGGGGGCACAGATACGCAGTATTTT. Translating gives CASSLQPSGGGTDTQYF. Variable domain in full (rest from reference TRBV7-2 and TRBJ2-3): GAGVSQSPSNKVTEKGKDVELRCDPISGHTALYWYRQSLGQGLEFLIYFQGNSAPDKSGLPSDRFSAERTGGSVSTLTIQRTQQEDSAVYLCASSLQPSGGGTDTQYFGPGTRLTVL.